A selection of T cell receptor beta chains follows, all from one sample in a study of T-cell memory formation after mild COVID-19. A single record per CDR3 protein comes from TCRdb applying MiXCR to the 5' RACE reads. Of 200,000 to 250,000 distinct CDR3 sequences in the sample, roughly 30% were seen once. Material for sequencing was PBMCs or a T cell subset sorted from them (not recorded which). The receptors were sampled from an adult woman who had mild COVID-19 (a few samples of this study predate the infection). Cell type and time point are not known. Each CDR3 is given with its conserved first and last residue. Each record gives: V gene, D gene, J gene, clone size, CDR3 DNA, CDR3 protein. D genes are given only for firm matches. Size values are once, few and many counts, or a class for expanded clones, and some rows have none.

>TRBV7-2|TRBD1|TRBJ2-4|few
TGTGCCAGCAGCCGAGACAGGGGAAACATTCAGTACTTC
CASSRDRGNIQYF
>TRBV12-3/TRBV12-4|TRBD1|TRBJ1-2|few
TGTGCCAGCAGTGCAAGGAACCCGGGACAGGGCTATGGCTACACCTTC
CASSARNPGQGYGYTF
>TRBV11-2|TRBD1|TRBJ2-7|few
TGTGCCAGCAGCCCCCGAGGGACAGCAGGGCTGGGGGAGCAGTACTTC
CASSPRGTAGLGEQYF
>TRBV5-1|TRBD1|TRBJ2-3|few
TGCGCCAGCAGCACAAGAACCGGGACAGGGCCAGATACGCAGTATTTT
CASSTRTGTGPDTQYF
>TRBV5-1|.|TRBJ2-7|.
TGCGCCAGCAGCTTTCGCCAAGACAGGTCCTACGAGCAGTACTTC
CASSFRQDRSYEQYF
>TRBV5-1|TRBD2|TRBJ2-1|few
TGCGCCAGCAGCTGGGGGTCTAGACTAGCGGTGAATGAGCAGTTCTTC
CASSWGSRLAVNEQFF
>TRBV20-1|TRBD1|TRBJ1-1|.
TGCAGTGCTGGAGGACAGGGTGACACTGAAGCTTTCTTT
CSAGGQGDTEAFF
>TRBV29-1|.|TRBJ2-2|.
TGCAGCGTTGAAGACTCTGTAGTCACCGGGGAGCTGTTTTTT
CSVEDSVVTGELFF
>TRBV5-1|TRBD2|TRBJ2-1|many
TGCGCCAGCAGCCAAGGACTAGCGGGGGATGAGCAGTTCTTC
CASSQGLAGDEQFF
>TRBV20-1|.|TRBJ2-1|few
TGCAGTGCTAGAGATCCGGGGCTAGACACCAATGAGCAGTTCTTC
CSARDPGLDTNEQFF
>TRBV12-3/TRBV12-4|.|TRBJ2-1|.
TGTGCCAGCAGTTTCGGACAGCCGGCGGGGCAGTTCTTC
CASSFGQPAGQFF
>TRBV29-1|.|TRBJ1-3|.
TGCAGCGTTGAAGGTGGAGGAAACACCATATATTTT
CSVEGGGNTIYF
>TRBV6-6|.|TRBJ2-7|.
TGTGCCAGCAGAAATGCAGCTGGGACCTACGAGCAGTACTTC
CASRNAAGTYEQYF
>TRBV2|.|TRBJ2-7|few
TGTGCCAGCAGTGAGGGCATTTTCGACGAGCAGTACTTC
CASSEGIFDEQYF
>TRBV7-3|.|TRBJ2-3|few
TGTGCCAGCAGCCAAGATATCACAGATACGCAGTATTTT
CASSQDITDTQYF
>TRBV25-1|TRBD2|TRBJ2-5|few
TGTGCCAGCTCAAGAGCGGGAGGGTTGAAGACCCAGTACTTC
CASSRAGGLKTQYF
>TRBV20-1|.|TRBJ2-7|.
TGCAGTGCTAGAGAGGTCGGCGGGGAGCAGTACTTC
CSAREVGGEQYF
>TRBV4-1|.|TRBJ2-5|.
TGCGCCAGCAGCCAGACACTAGGGACGTCAGAGACCCAGTACTTC
CASSQTLGTSETQYF
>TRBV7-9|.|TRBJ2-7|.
TGTGCCAGCAGCCAAAGGGACCGCGCCTACGAGCAGTACTTC
CASSQRDRAYEQYF
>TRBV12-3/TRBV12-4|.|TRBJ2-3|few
TGTGCCACAGACAAGGGGGATACGCAGTATTTT
CATDKGDTQYF
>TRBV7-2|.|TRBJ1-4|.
TGTGCCAGCAGCTTCCAGGGAGGAAATGAAAAACTGTTTTTT
CASSFQGGNEKLFF
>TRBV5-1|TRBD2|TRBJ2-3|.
TGCGCCAGCAGCGGAGCGGGAAGGGGTACAGATACGCAGTATTTT
CASSGAGRGTDTQYF
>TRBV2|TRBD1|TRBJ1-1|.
TGTGCCAGCACCCTGAATTACAGGGGAAAAGGAGCTTTCTTT
CASTLNYRGKGAFF
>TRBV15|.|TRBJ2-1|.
TGTGCCACCAGCCGGAGGGCGAAGGGAGATGAGCAGTTCTTC
CATSRRAKGDEQFF
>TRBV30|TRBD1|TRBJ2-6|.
TGTGCCTCAAGCCCCGGGACAGGGGGATCCGGGGCCAACGTCCTGACTTTC
CASSPGTGGSGANVLTF
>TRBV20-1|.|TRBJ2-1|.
TGCAGTGCTAGTCCCAGTAGCTACAATGAGCAGTTCTTC
CSASPSSYNEQFF
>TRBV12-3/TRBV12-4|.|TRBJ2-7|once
TGTGCCAGCAGTTTAGGGGGCCTAGCTCCCTACGAGCAGTACTTC
CASSLGGLAPYEQYF
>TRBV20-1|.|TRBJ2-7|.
TGCAGTGCTACGTCTCCGAGCGGCCCCTTCTACGAGCAGTACTTC
CSATSPSGPFYEQYF
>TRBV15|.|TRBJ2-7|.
TGTGCCACCAGCAGAGGTGCAGGGGATTACGAGCAGTACTTC
CATSRGAGDYEQYF
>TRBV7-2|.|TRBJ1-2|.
TGTGCCAGCCGGGACCCCGCTAACTATGGCTACACCTTC
CASRDPANYGYTF
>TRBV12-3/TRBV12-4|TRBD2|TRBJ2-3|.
TGTGCCAGCAGTTCAATAGCGGGGGGGGCCGATTACATACGGTCCCGCTCAGATACGCAGTATTTT
CASSSIAGGADYIRSRSDTQYF
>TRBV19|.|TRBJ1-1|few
TGTGCCAGTAGTATAGGGCACATTCCTCCCCTTATGAACACTGAAGCTTTCTTT
CASSIGHIPPLMNTEAFF
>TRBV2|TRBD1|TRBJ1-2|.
TGTGCCAGCAGAACAGGGGAGGTATTGAGAGGGTACACCTTC
CASRTGEVLRGYTF
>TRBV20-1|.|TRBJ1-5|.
TGCAGTGCTAGAGACCGCCTGGGGCCCCAGCATTTT
CSARDRLGPQHF
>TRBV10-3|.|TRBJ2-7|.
TGTGCCATCAGTGGGGATACTCAGGGCGAGCAGTACTTC
CAISGDTQGEQYF
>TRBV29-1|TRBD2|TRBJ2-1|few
TGCAGCGCCCAAACGCCTAGCGGGAGTGGATACAATGAGCAGTTCTTC
CSAQTPSGSGYNEQFF
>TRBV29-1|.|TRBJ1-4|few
TGCAGCGCCGAGGGGGGGGGCGCAGGTGAAAAACTGTTTTTT
CSAEGGGAGEKLFF
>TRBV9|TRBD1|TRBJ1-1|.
TGTGCCAGCAGCCCAGGACAGGGGACGAACACTGAAGCTTTCTTT
CASSPGQGTNTEAFF
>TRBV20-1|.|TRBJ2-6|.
TGCAGTGCTAGAGTTCAGTACGGGGCCAACGTCCTGACTTTC
CSARVQYGANVLTF
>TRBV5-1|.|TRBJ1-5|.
TGCGCCAGCAGCTTGGAGCCAAGAAGGTATAGCAATCAGCCCCAGCATTTT
CASSLEPRRYSNQPQHF